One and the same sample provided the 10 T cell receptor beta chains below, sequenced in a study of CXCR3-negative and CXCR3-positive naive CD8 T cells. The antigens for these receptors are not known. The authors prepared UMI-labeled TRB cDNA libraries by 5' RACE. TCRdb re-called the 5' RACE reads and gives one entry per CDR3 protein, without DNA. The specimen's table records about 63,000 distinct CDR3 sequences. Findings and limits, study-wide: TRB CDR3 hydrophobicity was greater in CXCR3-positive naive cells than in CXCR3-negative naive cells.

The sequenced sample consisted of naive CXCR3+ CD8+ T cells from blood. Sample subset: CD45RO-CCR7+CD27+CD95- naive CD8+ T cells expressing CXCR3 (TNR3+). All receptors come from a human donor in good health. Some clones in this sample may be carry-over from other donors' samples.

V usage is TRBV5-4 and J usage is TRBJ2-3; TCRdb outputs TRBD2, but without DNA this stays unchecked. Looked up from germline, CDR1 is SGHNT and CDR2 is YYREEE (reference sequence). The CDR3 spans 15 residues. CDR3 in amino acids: CASSTRTRRGDTQYF.

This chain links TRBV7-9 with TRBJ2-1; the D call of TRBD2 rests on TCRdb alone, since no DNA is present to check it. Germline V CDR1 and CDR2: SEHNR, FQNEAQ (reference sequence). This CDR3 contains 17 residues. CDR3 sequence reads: CASSLGRTAGRPNEQFF.

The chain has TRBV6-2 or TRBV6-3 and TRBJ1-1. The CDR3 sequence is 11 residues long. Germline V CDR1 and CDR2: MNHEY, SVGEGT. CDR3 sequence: CASIMNTEAFF.

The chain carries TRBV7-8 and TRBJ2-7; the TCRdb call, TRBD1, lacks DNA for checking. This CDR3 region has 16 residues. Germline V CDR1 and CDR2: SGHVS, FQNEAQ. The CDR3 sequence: CASSGPSGTSHYEQYF.

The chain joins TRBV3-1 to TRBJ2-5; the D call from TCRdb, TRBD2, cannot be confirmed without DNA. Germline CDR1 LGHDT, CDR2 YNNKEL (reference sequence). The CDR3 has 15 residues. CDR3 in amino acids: CASSQTPPRQETQYF.

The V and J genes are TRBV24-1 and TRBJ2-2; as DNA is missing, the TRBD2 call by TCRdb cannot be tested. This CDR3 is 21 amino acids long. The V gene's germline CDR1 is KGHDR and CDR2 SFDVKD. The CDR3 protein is CATSVTRDPLASGSYTGELFF.

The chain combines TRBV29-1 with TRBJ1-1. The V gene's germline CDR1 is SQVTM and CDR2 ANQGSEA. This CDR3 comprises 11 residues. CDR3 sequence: CSVSVVTEAFF. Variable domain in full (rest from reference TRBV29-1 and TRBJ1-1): SAVISQKPSRDICQRGTSLTIQCQVDSQVTMMFWYRQQPGQSLTLIATANQGSEATYESGFVIDKFPISRPNLTFSTLTVSNMSPEDSSIYLCSVSVVTEAFFGQGTRLTVV.

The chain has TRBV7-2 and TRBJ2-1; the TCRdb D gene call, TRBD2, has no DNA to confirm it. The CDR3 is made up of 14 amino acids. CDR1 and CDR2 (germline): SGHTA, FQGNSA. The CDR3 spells CASTDTSIRNEQFF.

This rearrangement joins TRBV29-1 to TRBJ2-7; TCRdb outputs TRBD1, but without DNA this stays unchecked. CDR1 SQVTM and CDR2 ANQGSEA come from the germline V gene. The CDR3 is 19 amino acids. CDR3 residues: CSVEDPNIGSGGLYYEQYF.

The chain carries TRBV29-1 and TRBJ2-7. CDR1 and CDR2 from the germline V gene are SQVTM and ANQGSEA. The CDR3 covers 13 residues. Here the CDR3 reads CSVVSGDSYEQYF.